This T cell receptor beta chain is from a study of shared clonotypes between healthy human individuals. The overall study: Researchers assigned three CD4 naive, three CD4 memory, two CD8 naive and one CD8 memory plate to each donor.

This CDR3 contains 14 residues. The germline V and J ends were trimmed by 1 base and 8 bases, with 12 bases remaining between them. Germline V lookup: CDR1 SGHTA, CDR2 FQGTGA. The assay was immunoSEQ multiplex PCR, and TCRdb's table has in-frame clones only and misses some. The profile shows about 2.5 million clones, about 90% of them singletons. The TCR comes from a man in his late teens or twenties in good health. Some clones in this sample may be carry-over from other donors' samples. The rearrangement links TRBV7-3 to TRBJ2-1, with no clear D. Sequencing was done on a sample of naive CD4+ T cells from PBMCs. Indicated subset: CD45RA+ positively selected. CDR3 sequence reads: CASSLRPLPHEQFF. The CDR3 nucleotides read TGTGCCAGCAGCTTAAGGCCCTTGCCCCATGAGCAGTTCTTC.